Listed here are 27 T cell receptor beta chains from one sample, sequenced in a study of OX40 agonist ivuxolimab in advanced cancers. Some clones are missing from TCRdb's copy, which holds only in-frame ones; the method was immunoSEQ multiplex PCR. Of 50,000 or so clones detected, about 82% appear once; the ten largest clones hold about 2.4%. The sample here was CD4+ or CD8+ T cells sorted from blood, taken in a trial of the OX40 agonist ivuxolimab. The source is an adult with an advanced solid tumor such as melanoma, head and neck, liver or kidney cancer.

V usage is TRBV2 and J usage is TRBJ2-1; no clear D gene. V lost 2 bases and J 9 bases, leaving 8 bases between the germline ends. The CDR3 length is 12 residues. CDR1 SNHLY and CDR2 FYNNEI come from the germline V gene. The CDR3 DNA reads as TGTGCCAGCAGTGAAATGGGTACTGAGCAGTTCTTC. Protein: CASSEMGTEQFF.

This clone is deemed medium-sized. V is TRBV7-8 and J is TRBJ1-2; D remains ambiguous. Germline loops: CDR1 SGHVS, CDR2 FQNEAQ. Trimming cost V 5 bases and J 6 bases, with 10 bases left between them. CDR3 length: 12 amino acids. In DNA, the CDR3 is TGTGCCAGCAGCCAATCCCAGGATGGCTACACCTTC. The encoded protein is CASSQSQDGYTF.

The CDR3 DNA sequence: TGTGCCAGCAGCGCCTCCTCGACAGGCTCCTACGAGCAGTACTTC. Its translation: CASSASSTGSYEQYF. The chain recombines TRBV6-5 with TRBJ2-7; a possible D gene is TRBD1 (6 bases). Per germline, CDR1 MNHEY and CDR2 SVGAGI. V was pared by 6 bases and J by 0 bases, with 15 bases between. CDR3 length: 15 residues.

This sequence joins TRBV28 and TRBJ1-2; no firm D call. CDR1 and CDR2 from the germline V gene are MDHEN and SYDVKM. This CDR3 has 13 residues. Trimming removed 6 bases from V and 4 bases from J, with 12 bases in between. This chain's CDR3 is CASRSGRGYGYTF. CDR3 sequence (DNA): TGTGCCAGCAGATCTGGACGCGGCTATGGCTACACCTTC.

This chain connects TRBV5-6 to TRBJ2-2; D might be TRBD1 or TRBD2, each matching 6 bases. Trimming took off 0 bases at V and 2 bases at J, with 14 bases between the two ends. Germline CDR1 SGHDT, CDR2 YYEEEE. The CDR3 contains 17 residues. For the CDR3, the DNA is TGTGCCAGCAGCTTGGGAACGGGGGCCCTAAACACCGGGGAGCTGTTTTTT. It yields the protein CASSLGTGALNTGELFF. The variable domain in full, with the rest retrieved from reference TRBV5-6 and TRBJ2-2, is DAGVTQSPTHLIKTRGQQVTLRCSPKSGHDTVSWYQQALGQGPQFIFQYYEEEERQRGNFPDRFSGHQFPNYSSELNVNALLLGDSALYLCASSLGTGALNTGELFFGEGSRLTVL.

J is TRBJ2-7 and V is TRBV5-1; TRBD1 matches at 11 bases. This CDR3 has 15 amino acids. Trimming at V came to 4 bases and at J to 5 bases, leaving 8 bases not matched to a gene. Germline CDR1 reads SGHRS; CDR2 reads YFSETQ. As DNA, the CDR3 is TGCGCCAGCAGCATCCCGGGACAGGGGGACCACGAGCAGTACTTC. Protein product: CASSIPGQGDHEQYF.

This rearrangement joins TRBV2 to TRBJ2-3, with unresolved D. Germline assignment: CDR1 SNHLY and CDR2 FYNNEI. The ends were cut back, 5 bases at V and 1 base at J, with 16 bases in the middle. This CDR3 is 16 amino acids long. This CDR3 is CASSPPLGIRTDTQYF. For the CDR3, the DNA is TGTGCCAGCAGTCCTCCCCTAGGTATCCGCACAGATACGCAGTATTTT.

The rearrangement links TRBV2 to TRBJ2-3; D is undetermined. This CDR3 has 14 residues. Between the trimmed V and J ends, which lost 2 bases and 1 base, there was a span of 7 bases. In germline, CDR1 is SNHLY, CDR2 FYNNEI. CDR3 DNA: TGTGCCAGCAGTGAAACGGGCCGCACAGATACGCAGTATTTT. Translation: CASSETGRTDTQYF.

The V and J genes are TRBV4-1 and TRBJ1-2, with 7 nucleotides matching TRBD1. The CDR3 contains 14 residues. Germline values: CDR1 MGHRA, CDR2 YSYEKL. After removal of 4 bases from V and 4 bases from J, the junction contained 6 bases not matched to a gene. CDR3 protein: CASSRDRFSYGYTF. The DNA for the CDR3 is TGCGCCAGCAGCCGGGACAGATTTTCCTATGGCTACACCTTC.

The chain joins TRBV7-9 to TRBJ1-1; no reliable D call. This CDR3 region has 14 residues. Germline values: CDR1 SEHNR, CDR2 FQNEAQ (reference sequence). Trimming removed 5 bases at V and 4 bases at J, with 14 bases between. This CDR3 reads CASSEGGWSTEAFF. The CDR3 bases are TGTGCCAGCAGCGAAGGCGGGTGGAGCACTGAAGCTTTCTTT.

The chain couples TRBV6-5 to TRBJ1-1; 10 bases align to TRBD1. The V and J ends lost 6 bases and 5 bases, in that order; junction bases with no gene match: 9. The CDR3 consists of 15 residues. The germline gives CDR1 MNHEY, CDR2 SVGAGI. CDR3 region: CASRQTGTGETEAFF. DNA of the CDR3: TGTGCCAGCAGACAGACCGGGACAGGGGAAACTGAAGCTTTCTTT.

This clone was observed a single time. The V gene is TRBV5-1, the J gene TRBJ2-5; D not resolved. Trimming pared 5 bases from V and 4 bases from J, leaving 6 bases between. This CDR3 spans 11 amino acids. The germline V gene encodes CDR1 SGHRS and CDR2 YFSETQ. The CDR3 is CASREGETQYF. The CDR3 bases are TGCGCCAGCAGGGAAGGAGAGACCCAGTACTTC.

The chain combines TRBV5-4 with TRBJ2-5; a possible D gene is TRBD1 (6 bases). Per germline, CDR1 SGHNT and CDR2 YYREEE (reference sequence). V was clipped by 1 base and J by 1 base, with 8 bases between them. The CDR3 runs to 14 residues. CDR3 DNA sequence: TGTGCCAGCAGCTTGACAGGGTCCCAAGAGACCCAGTACTTC. Translated, it gives CASSLTGSQETQYF.

The V and J genes are TRBV19 and TRBJ2-7; tentative D call: TRBD1 (7 bases). This CDR3 is built from 15 residues. Trimming shortened V by 5 bases and J by 7 bases, and 21 bases separated the two germline ends. Per germline, CDR1 LNHDA and CDR2 SQIVND (reference sequence). CDR3 protein: CASSVQGGLFLEQYF. In DNA form, the CDR3 reads TGTGCCAGTAGTGTGCAGGGGGGCCTCTTCCTAGAGCAGTACTTC.

The CDR3 DNA reads as TGTGCCAGCAGCCTCGAGGGCGGAAACACTGAAGCTTTCTTT. This gives the protein CASSLEGGNTEAFF. The chain carries TRBV6-5 and TRBJ1-1; D gene unclear. The CDR3 sequence is 14 residues long. The V end was cut by 6 bases, the J end by 2 bases, with 13 bases between. Germline V gene lookup returns CDR1 MNHEY and CDR2 SVGAGI.

The V and J genes are TRBV5-5 and TRBJ1-4; maybe TRBD1 (5 bases). V gave up 3 bases and J gave up 4 bases, with 10 bases separating them. This CDR3 spans 14 amino acids. Germline V CDR1 and CDR2: SGHKS, YYEKEE (reference sequence). CDR3: CASSWDVYNEKLFF. In nucleotides, the CDR3 is TGTGCCAGCAGCTGGGACGTATATAATGAAAAACTGTTTTTT.

The chain joins TRBV6-5 to TRBJ1-2; the match to TRBD1 covers 10 bases. CDR1 is MNHEY and CDR2 is SVGAGI in the germline V gene. The V gene end was trimmed by 6 bases and the J gene end by 6 bases; junction bases not matched to a gene: 4. This CDR3 is built from 13 residues. The CDR3 DNA is TGTGCCAGCAGGGGGACAGGGGAAGATGGCTACACCTTC. Translated: CASRGTGEDGYTF.

This rearrangement joins TRBV6-5 to TRBJ2-7; 7 bases fit TRBD1. The V segment lost 6 bases and the J segment 2 bases; nucleotides outside the gene matches: 7. Germline CDR1 is MNHEY and CDR2 is SVGAGI. The CDR3 is 14 amino acids. CDR3 sequence reads: CASSSGQVPYEQYF. CDR3 coding DNA: TGTGCCAGCAGCTCAGGACAGGTGCCCTACGAGCAGTACTTC.

This chain joins TRBV9 and TRBJ2-3; TRBD1 agrees at 10 bases. V lost 3 bases to trimming and J lost 8 bases; unmatched junction nucleotides: 6. The length of the CDR3 is 14 residues. Germline CDR1 SGDLS, CDR2 YYNGEE. DNA for the CDR3: TGTGCCAGCAGCGCTTGGGACAGGGGAGTTACGCAGTATTTT. Protein: CASSAWDRGVTQYF.

The chain is built from TRBV5-1 and TRBJ1-3; TRBD1 is a possible D gene (5 bases). This CDR3 contains 16 residues. With 0 bases removed from V and 3 bases from J, the gap between germline ends came to 13 bases. Germline V lookup: CDR1 SGHRS, CDR2 YFSETQ. This CDR3 is CASSLAGAQLGNTIYF. DNA for the CDR3: TGCGCCAGCAGCTTGGCCGGGGCGCAGCTTGGAAACACCATATATTTT.

This clone was observed a handful of times. This chain connects TRBV19 to TRBJ1-5; D might be TRBD1 (6 bases). The length of the CDR3 is 20 residues. Germline V gene data show CDR1 as LNHDA and CDR2 as SQIVND (reference sequence). The V and J ends lost 9 bases and 0 bases respectively, with 30 bases between them. CDR3 sequence reads: CARGVPDRSSLTCSNQPQHF. CDR3 nucleotide sequence: TGTGCCAGGGGAGTGCCGGACAGATCTTCGTTAACCTGTAGCAATCAGCCCCAGCATTTT.

The chain links TRBV7-8 to TRBJ2-1; D uncertain. Germline V CDR1 and CDR2: SGHVS, FQNEAQ. The V end lost 1 base, the J end lost 6 bases, and 7 bases lay between the germline ends. The CDR3 is made up of 13 amino acids. The CDR3 loop is CASSLGAVNEQFF. As DNA, the CDR3 is TGTGCCAGCAGCTTAGGAGCTGTCAATGAGCAGTTCTTC.

This chain joins TRBV14 and TRBJ1-2; no firm D call. Germline loops: CDR1 SGHDN, CDR2 FVKESK. The CDR3 consists of 12 residues. Trimming removed 0 bases at V and 5 bases at J, with 4 bases between. The DNA for the CDR3 is TGTGCCAGCAGCCAAGACGCGTATGGCTACACCTTC. Encoded protein: CASSQDAYGYTF.

This chain uses TRBV19 with TRBJ1-1; 7 nucleotides agree with TRBD1. V trimming: 3 bases; J trimming: 7 bases; junction bases outside the gene matches: 5. The CDR3 loop spans 13 amino acids. Germline CDR1 is LNHDA and CDR2 is SQIVND (reference sequence). CDR3 residues: CASSMQGVGEAFF. In nucleotides, the CDR3 is TGTGCCAGTAGTATGCAGGGGGTTGGTGAAGCTTTCTTT. Supplemented by reference TRBV19 and TRBJ1-1, the full variable domain reads DGGITQSPKYLFRKEGQNVTLSCEQNLNHDAMYWYRQDPGQGLRLIYYSQIVNDFQKGDIAEGYSVSREKKESFPLTVTSAQKNPTAFYLCASSMQGVGEAFFGQGTRLTVV.

This rearrangement joins TRBV19 to TRBJ1-1, with D tentatively TRBD1 (5 bases). In germline, CDR1 is LNHDA, CDR2 SQIVND (reference sequence). V shed 5 bases and J shed 3 bases, with 16 bases lying between them. The CDR3 is 15 residues long. CDR3 in DNA: TGTGCCAGTAGTCAAATGAGGGGCGTGGACACTGAAGCTTTCTTT. Translation: CASSQMRGVDTEAFF.

The rearrangement uses TRBV11-2 and TRBJ2-5; TRBD2 matches at 10 bases. In germline, CDR1 is SGHAT, CDR2 FQNNGV. With V trimmed by 5 bases and J by 5 bases, 5 bases remained unmatched. This CDR3 region has 14 residues. CDR3 loop: CASSRSGGDETQYF. The CDR3 nucleotides read TGTGCCAGCAGCCGCAGCGGGGGGGACGAGACCCAGTACTTC.

This clone came up a few times. The V and J genes are TRBV28 and TRBJ1-3; D is undetermined. This CDR3 has 16 residues. V was trimmed by 4 bases and J by 4 bases, leaving 17 bases between them. Looked up from germline, CDR1 is MDHEN and CDR2 is SYDVKM. This CDR3 reads CASSSLAAQAGNTIYF. The CDR3 DNA reads TGTGCCAGCAGTTCCCTGGCAGCTCAAGCGGGAAACACCATATATTTT.